The clone carrying this TCR beta chain was seen only once. Primers used in a second PCR of roughly 6 to 11 cycles were a sample-barcoded 5' primer and a J-beta primer mix. Individual samples furnished no less than 2.5 million CDR3-containing paired-end reads apiece. TCRdb re-analysed the 5' RACE reads in MiXCR, keeping a single row per CDR3 protein. The repertoire consists of 900,000 to 950,000 distinct CDR3 sequences, with 29% occurring once and the leading ten covering roughly 10%. This record comes from a study of blood T cells in healthy people across ages. Trimming pared 4 bases from V and 8 bases from J, leaving 27 bases between. The CDR3 extends over 18 amino acids. The germline CDR1 and CDR2 sequences are SEHNR and FQNEAQ (reference sequence). The sample also formed part of further work on T cells of mothers and their children. This second study says: Each mother gave over 8.5 million TCR beta CDR3 reads; each child, several million.

The receptor's source is a woman between 40 and 50 years old in good health. Sample: blood. V is TRBV7-9 and J is TRBJ2-1; D may correspond to TRBD1 or TRBD2 (6 bases each). In nucleotides, the CDR3 is TGTGCCAGCAGCTACCTTCCTGTGGGGGGCCCTACGGCTTATGAGCAGTTCTTC. It specifies CASSYLPVGGPTAYEQFF.